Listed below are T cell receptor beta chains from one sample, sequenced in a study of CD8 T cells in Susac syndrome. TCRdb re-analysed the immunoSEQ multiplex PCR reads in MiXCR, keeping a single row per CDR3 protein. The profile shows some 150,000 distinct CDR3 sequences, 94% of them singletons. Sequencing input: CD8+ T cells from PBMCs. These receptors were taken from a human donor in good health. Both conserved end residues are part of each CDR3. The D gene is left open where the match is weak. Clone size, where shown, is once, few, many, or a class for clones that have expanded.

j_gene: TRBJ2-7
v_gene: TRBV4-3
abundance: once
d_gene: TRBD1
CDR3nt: TGCGCCAGCAGCCAAGGGCCGACAGGGGACGAGCAGTACTTC
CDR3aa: CASSQGPTGDEQYF

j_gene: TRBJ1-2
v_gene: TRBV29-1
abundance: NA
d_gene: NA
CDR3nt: TGCAGCGTTGCCGGGACCTATGGCTACACCTTC
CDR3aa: CSVAGTYGYTF

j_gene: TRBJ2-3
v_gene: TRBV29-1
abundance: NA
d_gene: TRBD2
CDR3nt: TGCAGCGTCGAGGGCGGGAGGGGAGTCACGCAGTATTTT
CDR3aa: CSVEGGRGVTQYF

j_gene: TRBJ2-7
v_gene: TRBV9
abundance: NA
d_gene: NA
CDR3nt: TGTGCCAGCAGCACCTCAGACTACGAGCAGTACTTC
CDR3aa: CASSTSDYEQYF

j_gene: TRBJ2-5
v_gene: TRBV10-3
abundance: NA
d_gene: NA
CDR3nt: TGTGCCATCAGTCCTGGGGAGACCCAGTACTTC
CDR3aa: CAISPGETQYF

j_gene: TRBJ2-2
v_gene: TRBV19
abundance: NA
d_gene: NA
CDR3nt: TGTGCCACCAATACAGGGACCGGGGAGCTGTTTTTT
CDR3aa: CATNTGTGELFF

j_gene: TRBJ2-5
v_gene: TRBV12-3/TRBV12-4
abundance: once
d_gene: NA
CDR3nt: TGTGCCAGCACTCGGACAGAAGAGCTAGAGACCCAGTACTTC
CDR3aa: CASTRTEELETQYF

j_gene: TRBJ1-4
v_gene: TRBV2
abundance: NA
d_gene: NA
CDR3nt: TGTGCCAGCAGTGAGTGGCAGGGGACTAATGAAAAACTGTTTTTT
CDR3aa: CASSEWQGTNEKLFF

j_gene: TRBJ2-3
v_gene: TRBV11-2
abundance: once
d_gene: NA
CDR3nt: TGTGCCAGCAGCTTAGACACGACAGATACGCAGTATTTT
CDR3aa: CASSLDTTDTQYF

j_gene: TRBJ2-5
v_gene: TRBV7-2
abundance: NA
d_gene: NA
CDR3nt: TGTGCCAGCAGCTTATTCCCCAGGGTAGGAGAGACCCAGTACTTC
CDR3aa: CASSLFPRVGETQYF

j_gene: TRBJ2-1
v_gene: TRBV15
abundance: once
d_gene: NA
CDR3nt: TGTGCCACCAGCTTCCCCGGGACGGGCAACAATGAGCAGTTCTTC
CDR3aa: CATSFPGTGNNEQFF

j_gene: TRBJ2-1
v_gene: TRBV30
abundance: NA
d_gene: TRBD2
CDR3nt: TGTGCCTGGACCAGACTAGCGGGTGCTCACAATGAGCAGTTCTTC
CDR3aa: CAWTRLAGAHNEQFF

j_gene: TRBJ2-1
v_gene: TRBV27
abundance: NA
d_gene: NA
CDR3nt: TGTGCCAGCAGTTTCTTTGCGGAGGGGACCTACAATGAGCAGTTCTTC
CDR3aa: CASSFFAEGTYNEQFF

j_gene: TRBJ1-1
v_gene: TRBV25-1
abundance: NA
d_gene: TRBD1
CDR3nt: TGTGCCAGCAGTTTAGCCGGGACAGGGAGCACTGAAGCTTTCTTT
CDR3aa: CASSLAGTGSTEAFF

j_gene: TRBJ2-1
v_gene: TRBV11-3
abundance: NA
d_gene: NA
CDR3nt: TGTGCCAGCAGCTTAGGTTCGGGTCAGTTCAATGAGCAGTTCTTC
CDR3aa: CASSLGSGQFNEQFF

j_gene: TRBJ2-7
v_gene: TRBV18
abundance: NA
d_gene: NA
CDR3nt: TGTGCCAGCTCACCGGGGATGGGGCTTGGGGCCTACGAGCAGTACTTC
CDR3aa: CASSPGMGLGAYEQYF

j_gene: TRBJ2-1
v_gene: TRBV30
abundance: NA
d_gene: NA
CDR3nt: TGTGCCTGGAGATATACGGGAACCTACAATGAGCAGTTCTTC
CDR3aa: CAWRYTGTYNEQFF

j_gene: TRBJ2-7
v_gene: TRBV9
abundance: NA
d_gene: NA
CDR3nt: TGTGCCAGCAGCGTATCCGGAGCTCCCTTTTACGAGCAGTACTTC
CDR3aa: CASSVSGAPFYEQYF

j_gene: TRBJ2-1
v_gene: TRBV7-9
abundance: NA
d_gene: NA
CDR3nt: TGTGCCAGCAGCTTAGTGGAGTACTCCTACAATGAGCAGTTCTTC
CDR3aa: CASSLVEYSYNEQFF

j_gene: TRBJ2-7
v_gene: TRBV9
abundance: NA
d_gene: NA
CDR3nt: TGTGCCAGCAGCGTAGCTGGGGGCATGAACGAGCAGTACTTC
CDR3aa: CASSVAGGMNEQYF

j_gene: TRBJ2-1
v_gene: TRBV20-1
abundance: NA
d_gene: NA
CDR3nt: TGCAGTGCTAGCCCGGAGAACAATGAGCAGTTCTTC
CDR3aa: CSASPENNEQFF

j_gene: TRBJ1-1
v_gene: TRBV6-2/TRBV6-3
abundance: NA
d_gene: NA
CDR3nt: TGTGCCACCAACCCGGAAGGGGTGAATGAAGCTTTCTTT
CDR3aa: CATNPEGVNEAFF

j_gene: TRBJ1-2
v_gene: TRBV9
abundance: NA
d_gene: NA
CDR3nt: TGTGCCAGCAGCAGAACCCGTAACTATGGCTACACCTTC
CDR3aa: CASSRTRNYGYTF

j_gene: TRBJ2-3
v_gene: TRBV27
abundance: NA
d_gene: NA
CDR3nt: TGTGCCAGCAGTTGGTCTGGCAGGAGCACAGATACGCAGTATTTT
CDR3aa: CASSWSGRSTDTQYF

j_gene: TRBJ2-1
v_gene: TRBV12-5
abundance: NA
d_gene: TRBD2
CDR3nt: TGTGCTAGTGGTGATACCGGGACTAGCGTCTACAATGAGCAGTTCTTC
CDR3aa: CASGDTGTSVYNEQFF

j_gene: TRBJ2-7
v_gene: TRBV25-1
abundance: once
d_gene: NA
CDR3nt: TGTGCCAGCAGTGAGGGCAGGGCGATTTACGAGCAGTACTTC
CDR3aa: CASSEGRAIYEQYF

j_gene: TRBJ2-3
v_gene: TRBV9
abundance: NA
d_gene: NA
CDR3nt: TGTGCCAGCAGCCCTACCGACTCCACAGATACGCAGTATTTT
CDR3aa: CASSPTDSTDTQYF

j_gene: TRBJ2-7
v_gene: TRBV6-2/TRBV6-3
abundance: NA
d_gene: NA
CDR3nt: TGTGCCAGCAGGGCGGGGGCCTCACACTACGAGCAGTACTTC
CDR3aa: CASRAGASHYEQYF

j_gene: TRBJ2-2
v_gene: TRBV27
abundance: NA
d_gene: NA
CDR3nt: TGTGCCAGCAGTTTGCCCGCCGGGGAGCTGTTTTTT
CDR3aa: CASSLPAGELFF

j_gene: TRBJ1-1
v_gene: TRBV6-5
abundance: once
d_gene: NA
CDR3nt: TGTGCCACCTCGAGGGTTATGAACACTGAAGCTTTCTTT
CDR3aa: CATSRVMNTEAFF

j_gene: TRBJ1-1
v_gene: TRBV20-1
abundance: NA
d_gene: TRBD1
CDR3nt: TGCAGTGCTAGACCCAGGGGGGACACTGAAGCTTTCTTT
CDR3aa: CSARPRGDTEAFF

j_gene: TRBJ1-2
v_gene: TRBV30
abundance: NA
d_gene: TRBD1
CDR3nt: TGTGCCTCGGAAGGGCAGGGGGTGGTTGGCTACACCTTC
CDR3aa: CASEGQGVVGYTF

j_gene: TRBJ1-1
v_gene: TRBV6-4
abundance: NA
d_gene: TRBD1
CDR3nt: TGTGCCAGCAGACCCTCGGCAGGGGGTACTGAAGCTTTCTTT
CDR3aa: CASRPSAGGTEAFF

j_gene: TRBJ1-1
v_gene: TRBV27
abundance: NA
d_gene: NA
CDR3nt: TGTGCCAGCAGTCGCCCTGGAGAGGGGGTCACTGAAGCTTTCTTT
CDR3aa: CASSRPGEGVTEAFF

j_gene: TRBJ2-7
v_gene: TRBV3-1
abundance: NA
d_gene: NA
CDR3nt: TGTGCCAGCAGCCAAGGTCCGAACGCTAGTGGCGAGCAGTACTTC
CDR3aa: CASSQGPNASGEQYF

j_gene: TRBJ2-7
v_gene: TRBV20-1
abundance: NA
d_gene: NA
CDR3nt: TGCAGTGCTAGCTCTACCCTCGGTGCCAGGCCCTACGAGCAGTACTTC
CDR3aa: CSASSTLGARPYEQYF

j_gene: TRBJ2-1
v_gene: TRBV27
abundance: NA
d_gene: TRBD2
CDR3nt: TGTGCCAGCAGAGGACTAGCGGGAAGCAATGAGCAGTTCTTC
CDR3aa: CASRGLAGSNEQFF

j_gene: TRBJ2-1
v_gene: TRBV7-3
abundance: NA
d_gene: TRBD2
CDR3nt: TGTGCCAGCAGCTTAATGGGTCGAGGGGAGGGCAGCTACAATGAGCAGTTCTTC
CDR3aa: CASSLMGRGEGSYNEQFF

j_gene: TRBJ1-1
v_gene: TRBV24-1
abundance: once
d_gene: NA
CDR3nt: TGTGCCACCAGTGATCTCTTGACCGGTGAAGCTTTCTTT
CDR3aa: CATSDLLTGEAFF

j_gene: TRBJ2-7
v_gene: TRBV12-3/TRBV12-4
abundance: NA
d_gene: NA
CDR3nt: TGTGCCAGCAGTTTCACGTGGTACGAGCAGTACTTC
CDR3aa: CASSFTWYEQYF

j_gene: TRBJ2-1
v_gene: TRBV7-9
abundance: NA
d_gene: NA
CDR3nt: TGTGCCAGCAGCCAGACGAATGAGCAGTTCTTC
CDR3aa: CASSQTNEQFF

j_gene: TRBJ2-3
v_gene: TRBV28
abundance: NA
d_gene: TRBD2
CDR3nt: TGTGCCAGCAGTTTATCCGGGACTAGCAGATACACAGATACGCAGTATTTT
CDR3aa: CASSLSGTSRYTDTQYF

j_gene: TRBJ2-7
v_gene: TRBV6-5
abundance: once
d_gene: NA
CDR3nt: TGTGCCAGCAGTTACTCTGACGGGATAGGGCAGTACTTC
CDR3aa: CASSYSDGIGQYF

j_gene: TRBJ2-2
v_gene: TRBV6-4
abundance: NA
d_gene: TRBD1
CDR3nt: TGTGCCAGCAGGACAGGGGAGTACACCGGGGAGCTGTTTTTT
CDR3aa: CASRTGEYTGELFF

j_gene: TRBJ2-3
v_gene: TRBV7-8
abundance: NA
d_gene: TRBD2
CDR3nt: TGTGCCAGCAGCTCTCTAGCGGGCCACCCAGATACGCAGTATTTT
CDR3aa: CASSSLAGHPDTQYF